A selection of T cell receptor beta chains follows, all from one sample in a study of radiotherapy plus CTLA-4 blockade in lung cancer. The table came from immunoSEQ multiplex PCR; TCRdb's copy has only in-frame clones and leaves some out. Counted here are about 88,000 clones, less than 80% occurring once; the ten biggest clones make up roughly 13%. The specimen was peripheral blood, collected from a patient treated with radiotherapy plus ipilimumab. These receptor sequences come from a human donor with non-small cell lung cancer that progressed on radiotherapy plus ipilimumab. Each CDR3 is given with its conserved first and last residue. D genes are given only for firm matches. Not every row has a clone size; where given, it reads once, few, many or a size class.

TRBJ2-1 | - | TRBD1 | TRBV29-1 | CSANGQGRYNEQFF | TGCAGCGCCAACGGACAGGGGCGCTACAATGAGCAGTTCTTC
TRBJ1-2 | - | TRBD1 | TRBV6-5 | CASSYPVDREVGYTF | TGTGCCAGCAGTTACCCGGTCGACAGGGAGGTTGGCTACACCTTC
TRBJ1-5 | - | - | TRBV4-3 | CASSQEWRNQPQHF | TGCGCCAGCAGCCAAGAATGGAGGAATCAGCCCCAGCATTTT
TRBJ2-5 | - | - | TRBV13 | CASSSAGETQYF | TGTGCCAGCAGCTCCGCAGGGGAGACCCAGTACTTC
TRBJ2-2 | few | - | TRBV7-7 | CASSLGGDSTGELFF | TGTGCTAGCAGCTTAGGCGGGGATTCCACCGGGGAGCTGTTTTTT
TRBJ2-1 | - | TRBD2 | TRBV27 | CASGSAGSGEQFF | TGTGCCAGCGGTTCAGCGGGGAGTGGGGAGCAGTTCTTC
TRBJ1-1 | - | TRBD1 | TRBV5-1 | CASSEGQVKGGTEAFF | TGCGCCAGCAGCGAGGGACAGGTTAAGGGGGGCACTGAAGCTTTCTTT
TRBJ2-1 | - | TRBD1 | TRBV7-3 | CASSLHPGQGMDNEQFF | TGTGCCAGCAGCCTCCACCCGGGACAGGGGATGGACAATGAGCAGTTCTTC
TRBJ2-1 | - | - | TRBV5-1 | CASSLTGSSYNEQFF | TGCGCCAGCAGCTTGACCGGCAGCTCCTACAATGAGCAGTTCTTC
TRBJ2-7 | - | TRBD1 | TRBV7-3 | CASRKGTAKTKYEQYF | TGTGCCAGCAGAAAAGGGACAGCAAAGACAAAATACGAGCAGTACTTC
TRBJ1-1 | - | - | TRBV5-1 | CASSLGQPAAEAFF | TGCGCCAGCAGCTTGGGCCAGCCCGCCGCTGAAGCTTTCTTT
TRBJ2-1 | - | TRBD2 | TRBV7-9 | CASSLGTSGGNEQFF | TGTGCCAGCAGCTTGGGGACTAGCGGGGGCAATGAGCAGTTCTTC
TRBJ1-4 | - | - | TRBV5-4 | CASSPGDGATNEKLFF | TGTGCCAGCAGCCCGGGGGACGGCGCAACTAATGAAAAACTGTTTTTT